Listed here are 13 T cell receptor beta chains from one sample, sequenced in a study of blood T cell repertoires in COVID-19. Sequencing was performed with immunoSEQ multiplex PCR; in TCRdb, only in-frame clones are kept and a portion is missing. The table shows about 160,000 clones, with about four fifths occurring only once. Sequencing was carried out using peripheral blood. The receptors derive from a woman aged 60 to 75 with COVID-19, enrolled during active disease.

The chain employs TRBV7-9 and TRBJ2-3, with D tentatively TRBD1 (6 bases). V gave up 5 bases and J gave up 2 bases, with 11 bases separating them. This CDR3 contains 14 residues. Germline CDR1 and CDR2: SEHNR and FQNEAQ (reference sequence). CDR3 residues: CASSGQISTDTQYF. In DNA, the CDR3 is TGTGCCAGCAGCGGACAGATTTCCACAGATACGCAGTATTTT.

The genes are TRBV7-2 and TRBJ1-1; D may be TRBD1 (6 bases). This CDR3 is 14 amino acids long. The V end lost 4 bases, the J end lost 5 bases, and 14 bases lay between the germline ends. Germline CDR1 reads SGHTA; CDR2 reads FQGNSA. DNA for the CDR3: TGTGCCAGCAGCTCACAGGGTAGTGTAACTGAAGCTTTCTTT. Protein: CASSSQGSVTEAFF.

This clone was seen a single time. This chain connects TRBV6-5 to TRBJ1-1, with D possibly being TRBD1 (5 bases). This CDR3 has 14 residues. Deletions cut 5 bases from V and 1 base from J, with 11 bases between. CDR1 is MNHEY and CDR2 is SVGAGI in the germline V gene. The CDR3 sequence: CASSPDTWNTEAFF. CDR3 nucleotide sequence: TGTGCCAGCAGTCCGGACACCTGGAACACTGAAGCTTTCTTT.

This clone came up once. J is TRBJ2-3 and V is TRBV28, with D perhaps matching TRBD2 (5 bases). From germline, CDR1 is MDHEN and CDR2 SYDVKM. The V gene lost 5 bases and the J gene lost 5 bases, with 8 bases spanning the gap. The CDR3 has 12 residues. The CDR3 protein is CASSALVDTQYF. CDR3 coding DNA: TGTGCCAGCAGTGCACTAGTAGATACGCAGTATTTT. The full variable domain, completed using reference TRBV28 and TRBJ2-3, is DVKVTQSSRYLVKRTGEKVFLECVQDMDHENMFWYRQDPGLGLRLIYFSYDVKMKEKGDIPEGYSVSREKKERFSLILESASTNQTSMYLCASSALVDTQYFGPGTRLTVL.

The chain combines TRBV7-2 with TRBJ2-1; TRBD2 matches at 10 bases. The CDR3 totals 13 residues. Trimming removed 6 bases from V and 9 bases from J; junction bases left unmatched: 5. Germline V lookup: CDR1 SGHTA, CDR2 FQGNSA. This CDR3 reads CASRLAGVSEQFF. The CDR3, as DNA: TGTGCCAGCAGGCTAGCGGGAGTGAGTGAGCAGTTCTTC.

The V gene is TRBV19, the J gene TRBJ2-5; 11 bases are a match to TRBD2. The CDR3 runs to 18 residues. Germline loops: CDR1 LNHDA, CDR2 SQIVND (reference sequence). The junction had 8 bases not matched to a gene; V was cut back by 0 bases and J by 2 bases. The CDR3, as DNA: TGTGCCAGTAGTATAGAGGGGCGACTAGCGGGATCGCAAGAGACCCAGTACTTC. Translating it yields CASSIEGRLAGSQETQYF.

The chain couples TRBV28 to TRBJ2-7; 8 bases map to TRBD1. V gave up 7 bases and J gave up 5 bases; unmatched junction bases: 4. Germline assignment: CDR1 MDHEN and CDR2 SYDVKM. The CDR3 contains 12 residues. CDR3 sequence: CASTDRVNEQYF. As DNA, the CDR3 is TGTGCCAGCACGGACAGGGTGAACGAGCAGTACTTC. Variable domain in full (rest from reference TRBV28 and TRBJ2-7): DVKVTQSSRYLVKRTGEKVFLECVQDMDHENMFWYRQDPGLGLRLIYFSYDVKMKEKGDIPEGYSVSREKKERFSLILESASTNQTSMYLCASTDRVNEQYFGPGTRLTVT.

This CDR3 is CASSISSASNEKLFF. CDR3 coding DNA: TGTGCCAGTAGTATTTCGTCAGCGTCAAATGAAAAACTGTTTTTT. The V call is TRBV19, the J call TRBJ1-4; D unresolved. Germline-derived CDR1 and CDR2 are LNHDA and SQIVND (reference sequence). The CDR3 has 15 residues. Trimming took off 3 bases at V and 5 bases at J, with 13 bases between the two ends. Filled out from reference TRBV19 and TRBJ1-4, the complete variable domain reads DGGITQSPKYLFRKEGQNVTLSCEQNLNHDAMYWYRQDPGQGLRLIYYSQIVNDFQKGDIAEGYSVSREKKESFPLTVTSAQKNPTAFYLCASSISSASNEKLFFGSGTQLSVL.

The chain is built from TRBV19 and TRBJ2-2, with D possibly TRBD2 on 6 matching bases. The germline CDR1 and CDR2 sequences are LNHDA and SQIVND (reference sequence). The CDR3 has 14 amino acids. Trimming cost V 8 bases and J 0 bases, with 10 bases left between them. CDR3 DNA: TGTGCCAGTGATAGCGGAACGAACACCGGGGAGCTGTTTTTT. This sequence encodes CASDSGTNTGELFF.

The chain uses TRBV5-4 and TRBJ2-3, with 8 bases fitting TRBD1. The CDR3 runs to 12 residues. The ends lost 4 bases at V and 11 bases at J; junction bases unmatched: 6. Germline-derived CDR1 and CDR2 are SGHNT and YYREEE (reference sequence). As DNA, the CDR3 is TGTGCCAGCAGCCGACAGGGGCTATGGCAGTATTTT. This translates into CASSRQGLWQYF.

Written as DNA, the CDR3 is TGTGCCACCAGCAGGTCGACAGGGCTCACTGAAGCTTTCTTT. Translation gives CATSRSTGLTEAFF. The chain has TRBV15 and TRBJ1-1, with 7 bases matching TRBD1. Germline assignment: CDR1 LNHNV and CDR2 YYDKDF (reference sequence). Trimming at V came to 3 bases and at J to 4 bases, leaving 5 bases not matched to a gene. This CDR3 comprises 14 residues.

V is TRBV5-1 and J is TRBJ2-5, with 7 bases lining up with TRBD1. The V and J ends lost 4 bases and 5 bases, in that order; junction bases with no gene match: 8. Germline loops: CDR1 SGHRS, CDR2 YFSETQ. CDR3 length: 14 residues. The CDR3 sequence is CASSVQGSRETQYF. In DNA form, the CDR3 reads TGCGCCAGCAGCGTACAGGGGTCCCGGGAGACCCAGTACTTC.

This chain uses TRBV5-6 with TRBJ2-2; possible D gene TRBD2, 6 bases. V lost 0 bases to trimming and J lost 0 bases, with 9 bases between them. Germline V CDR1 and CDR2: SGHDT, YYEEEE. The CDR3 has 16 amino acids. CDR3 DNA sequence: TGTGCCAGCAGCTTGGTCTGGGACTCGAACACCGGGGAGCTGTTTTTT. Amino acids: CASSLVWDSNTGELFF.